Listed below are T cell receptor beta chains from one sample, sequenced in a study of T cells expressing NK-cell markers. Reanalyzing the 5' RACE reads, TCRdb keeps one entry per CDR3 protein, without DNA. In all, the sample yields about 460,000 distinct CDR3 sequences. The material sequenced was blood T cells: a sorted CD56 or NKG2C T cell subset, CD4+ or CD8+ T cells, or bulk PBMC T cells (not recorded which). The receptors here all came from a woman aged 45 to 65 in good health. The CDR3 runs from the conserved cysteine through the conserved F or W.

v_gene	j_gene	CDR3aa
TRBV24-1	TRBJ1-1	CATSDPTGAAFF
TRBV23-1	TRBJ2-7	CASSTPGQLSGSLSYEQYF
TRBV28	TRBJ2-1	CASWDRKGQFF
TRBV11-3	TRBJ2-1	CASSPFPGRNEQFF
TRBV2	TRBJ2-2	CASSEAATGELFF
TRBV20-1	TRBJ2-5	CSARDWDEETQYF
TRBV6-1	TRBJ2-1	CASSEAIGGEQFF
TRBV12-3/TRBV12-4	TRBJ2-3	CASSSGGTANTQYF
TRBV7-8	TRBJ2-7	CASSKRTEFYEQYF
TRBV7-9	TRBJ1-1	CASSLAPGGTEAFF
TRBV12-3/TRBV12-4	TRBJ2-7	CASSPPVRSYEQYF
TRBV6-5	TRBJ2-5	CASSYSGLRDKETQYF
TRBV3-1	TRBJ1-6	CASSQGQTNSPLHF
TRBV3-1	TRBJ2-6	CASSRRTFPRAAGANVLTF
TRBV10-3	TRBJ2-1	CAISSAVEQFF
TRBV12-3/TRBV12-4	TRBJ1-1	CASSFQQGAKAFF
TRBV4-2	TRBJ1-1	CASSQGTVGGTEAFF
TRBV27	TRBJ2-5	CASSRTVKETQYF
TRBV7-2	TRBJ2-3	CASASDGISTDTQYF
TRBV7-7	TRBJ2-5	CASSSAAKETQYF
TRBV10-3	TRBJ2-5	CAISESSGQETQYF
TRBV7-9	TRBJ1-1	CASSLGGGPGFF
TRBV5-1	TRBJ1-3	CASKRRVEDTIYF
TRBV3-1	TRBJ2-2	CASRRRITVAGQNTGELFF
TRBV20-1	TRBJ2-3	CSARGQGKVDTQYF
TRBV5-1	TRBJ2-5	CASSLWPLAGQETQYF
TRBV5-1	TRBJ2-7	CASSRGQTYEQYF
TRBV10-1	TRBJ2-1	CASKGGDEQFF
TRBV5-1	TRBJ2-3	CASSPDLGDTQYF
TRBV20-1	TRBJ2-1	CSPGSYNEQFF
TRBV5-1	TRBJ1-2	CASSLDSPYGYTF
TRBV20-1	TRBJ1-5	CSASSGRGFGNQPQHF
TRBV6-6	TRBJ2-7	CASSYSLGSGVSYEQYF
TRBV10-2	TRBJ2-3	CASSEGAALVTDTQYF
TRBV27	TRBJ2-5	CASSPLTGVGQETQYF
TRBV6-1	TRBJ1-2	CASRANYGYTF
TRBV4-2	TRBJ2-5	CASSQEGSIQGEETQYF
TRBV27	TRBJ1-1	CASSPFDRGLGVNTEAFF
TRBV25-1	TRBJ2-5	CASSETGRETQYF
TRBV12-3/TRBV12-4	TRBJ2-2	CASSPRLAHLNTGELFF
TRBV15	TRBJ2-7	CATSRAPWRGLYSYEQYF
TRBV6-5	TRBJ2-1	CASSADPPHVNEQFF
TRBV6-1	TRBJ1-1	CASSGPGDTEAFF
TRBV3-1	TRBJ1-2	CASSQTGASGYTF
TRBV12-3/TRBV12-4	TRBJ2-1	CASSLTRGSLGNEQFF
TRBV11-2	TRBJ2-1	CASSFFSRAYNEQFF